Given below is one T cell receptor (beta chain) in context. These data belong to a study of blood T cells in healthy people across ages. From germline, CDR1 is KGHSH and CDR2 LQKENI. The CDR3 runs 16 residues. Losses at the gene ends were 6 bases for V and 4 bases for J; bases not matched to a gene: 10. It was with a sample-barcoded 5' primer and a J-beta primer mix that a second PCR of roughly 6 to 12 cycles was run. TCRdb passed the 5' RACE reads through MiXCR, listing each CDR3 protein once. The sample holds hundreds of thousands of distinct CDR3 sequences, 58% seen once. Sequencing input: blood. The TCR originated in a man in his 60s in good health. The chain combines TRBV18 with TRBJ2-3, with TRBD2 matching 10 bases. DNA for the CDR3: TGTGCCAGCTCCCGACTAGCGGGCGAAGTATCAGATACGCAGTATTTT. Its protein is CASSRLAGEVSDTQYF.